These 21 T cell receptor beta chains were all obtained from the same sample, sequenced in a study of T cell responses to AZD1222 COVID-19 vaccine. Generated by immunoSEQ multiplex PCR, the TCRdb table keeps only in-frame clones and is missing some. The sample holds 75,000 to 100,000 clones; roughly 92% are singletons and the top ten take less than 4%. This specimen was peripheral blood, taken 28 days after the second AZD1222 dose. The receptors originated from an adult who received the AZD1222 COVID-19 vaccine.

V usage is TRBV11-3 and J usage is TRBJ1-2; the match to TRBD1 covers 8 bases. The CDR3 has 12 residues. From germline, CDR1 is SGHNT and CDR2 YENEEA. J was trimmed by 5 bases and V by 5 bases; bases with no gene match: 1. The CDR3 nucleotides read TGTGCCAGCAGCCGGGACAGGTATGGCTACACCTTC. The encoded protein is CASSRDRYGYTF.

The chain combines TRBV7-9 with TRBJ1-1; D gene uncertain. Germline loops: CDR1 SEHNR, CDR2 FQNEAQ (reference sequence). This CDR3 has 14 residues. V lost 1 base and J 5 bases, leaving 11 bases between the germline ends. The CDR3 sequence: CASSLVSVGTEAFF. CDR3 bases: TGTGCCAGCAGCTTAGTGTCGGTGGGAACTGAAGCTTTCTTT.

The chain has TRBV2 and TRBJ2-1; 7 bases are shared with TRBD1. With V trimmed by 8 bases and J by 10 bases, 5 bases remained unmatched. The CDR3 runs to 11 residues. In germline, CDR1 is SNHLY, CDR2 FYNNEI. The DNA for the CDR3 is TGTGCCAGCGTTTTACAGGGGGAGCAGTTCTTC. Translating it yields CASVLQGEQFF.

The chain recombines TRBV15 with TRBJ1-4; D is possibly TRBD1 (5 bases). V dropped 5 bases and J dropped 6 bases, with 13 bases sitting between them. Germline V gene lookup returns CDR1 LNHNV and CDR2 YYDKDF (reference sequence). This CDR3 has 14 residues. In DNA, the CDR3 is TGTGCCACCAGCGGACCTGTGGGGGATGAAAAACTGTTTTTT. It codes for CATSGPVGDEKLFF.

The rearrangement joins TRBV18 to TRBJ1-6; TRBD1 matches at 7 bases. CDR1 and CDR2 from the germline V gene are KGHSH and LQKENI. The CDR3 has 13 amino acids. V was pared by 3 bases and J by 7 bases, with 0 bases of the junction left unmatched. CDR3 coding DNA: TGTGCCAGCTCACCGGACAGGAATTCACCCCTCCACTTT. It specifies CASSPDRNSPLHF. The entire variable domain, with the rest obtained from reference TRBV18 and TRBJ1-6, is as follows: NAGVMQNPRHLVRRRGQEARLRCSPMKGHSHVYWYRQLPEEGLKFMVYLQKENIIDESGMPKERFSAEFPKEGPSILRIQQVVRGDSAAYFCASSPDRNSPLHFGNGTRLTVT.

The chain uses TRBV7-6 and TRBJ1-6; 7 positions match TRBD1. J gave up 10 bases and V 2 bases, and 11 bases lay outside the gene matches. This CDR3 comprises 16 residues. Germline CDR1 is SGHVS and CDR2 is FNYEAQ. CDR3 loop: CASSLSPQGDGSPLHF. In DNA, the CDR3 is TGTGCCAGCAGCTTATCTCCGCAGGGGGATGGCTCACCCCTCCACTTT.

The chain employs TRBV19 and TRBJ1-1; 7 bases align to TRBD1. The CDR3 is 15 amino acids. V shed 4 bases, J shed 0 bases, and the junction held 5 bases outside the gene matches. Germline V gene sequence: CDR1 LNHDA, CDR2 SQIVND (reference sequence). CDR3 residues: CASSSYRGMNTEAFF. The DNA of the CDR3 is TGTGCCAGTAGTAGTTACAGGGGCATGAACACTGAAGCTTTCTTT.

The chain combines TRBV5-4 with TRBJ1-3; D uncertain. Trimming removed 0 bases at V and 0 bases at J, with 7 bases between. CDR1 and CDR2 from the germline V gene are SGHNT and YYREEE (reference sequence). This CDR3 spans 15 amino acids. CDR3 in amino acids: CASSLDSDSGNTIYF. In nucleotides, the CDR3 is TGTGCCAGCAGCTTGGACAGCGACTCTGGAAACACCATATATTTT.

The chain recombines TRBV19 with TRBJ1-1; 8 positions match TRBD1. CDR1 and CDR2 (germline): LNHDA, SQIVND (reference sequence). The CDR3 covers 13 residues. V shed 6 bases and J 12 bases; nucleotides not matched to a gene: 12. In DNA form, the CDR3 reads TGTGCCAGTAGCCGTCTGGACAGGGCCAGTTCTTTCTTT. Translation: CASSRLDRASSFF.

CDR3 in DNA: TGTGCTAGTGGTTTGTCAGGGGCGGCTAACTATGGCTACACCTTC. Translating it yields CASGLSGAANYGYTF. This sequence joins TRBV12-5 and TRBJ1-2; TRBD1 is a possible D gene (6 bases). V lost 2 bases and J 0 bases, leaving 10 bases between the germline ends. CDR3 size: 15 residues. The germline V gene encodes CDR1 LGHNT and CDR2 FRNRAP.

The rearrangement joins TRBV7-2 to TRBJ1-1; D is uncertain. V shed 2 bases and J shed 8 bases, with 21 bases lying between them. The CDR3 spans 16 residues. Germline assignment: CDR1 SGHTA and CDR2 FQGNSA. As DNA, the CDR3 is TGTGCCAGCAGCTTACAATGGGCCGCCAGTCTGGGAGAAGCTTTCTTT. It is translated as CASSLQWAASLGEAFF.

V gene TRBV18 combines with J gene TRBJ1-5; tentative D call: TRBD1 (5 bases). The CDR3 extends over 16 amino acids. Germline CDR1 reads KGHSH; CDR2 reads LQKENI. V lost 3 bases, J lost 3 bases, and 15 bases lay in between. CDR3 loop: CASSPGPGALNQPQHF. The DNA of the CDR3 is TGTGCCAGCTCACCGGGCCCTGGGGCTCTCAATCAGCCCCAGCATTTT.

The gene calls are TRBV30 and TRBJ1-3; no definite D call. The CDR3 has 15 amino acids. CDR1 GTSNPN and CDR2 SVGIG come from the germline V gene (reference sequence). V was cut by 2 bases and J by 4 bases, with 15 bases left in between. CDR3 loop: CAWSPGLGSGNTIYF. The CDR3 DNA reads TGTGCCTGGAGTCCAGGTTTGGGGTCAGGAAACACCATATATTTT.

V usage is TRBV4-1 and J usage is TRBJ1-1; D gene ambiguous. The CDR3 consists of 15 residues. Germline loops: CDR1 MGHRA, CDR2 YSYEKL. Trimming removed 1 base at V and 4 bases at J, with 13 bases between. The CDR3 protein is CASSQGASRTTEAFF. CDR3 DNA: TGCGCCAGCAGCCAAGGCGCATCCAGGACCACTGAAGCTTTCTTT.

As for this clone: This specimen includes other DNA sequences encoding the same CDR3. The chain uses TRBV30 and TRBJ1-6, with D possibly being TRBD1 (5 bases). From germline, CDR1 is GTSNPN and CDR2 SVGIG (reference sequence). V dropped 0 bases and J dropped 5 bases, with 8 bases sitting between them. This CDR3 contains 14 residues. CDR3 nucleotide sequence: TGTGCCTGGAGTGTTTTGGGGGATAATTCACCCCTCCACTTT. As protein: CAWSVLGDNSPLHF.

The chain couples TRBV7-2 to TRBJ1-2, with unresolved D. The CDR3 contains 14 residues. Trimming took off 1 base at V and 4 bases at J, with 10 bases between the two ends. CDR1 SGHTA and CDR2 FQGNSA come from the germline V gene. The CDR3 loop reads CASSLVVAPYGYTF. The DNA for the CDR3 is TGTGCCAGCAGCTTAGTTGTAGCCCCCTATGGCTACACCTTC.

The chain employs TRBV6-2 or TRBV6-3 and TRBJ2-5; the match to TRBD1 covers 9 bases. Trimming at V came to 2 bases and at J to 5 bases, leaving 18 bases not matched to a gene. CDR1 is MNHEY, CDR2 SVGEGT, per germline. The CDR3 extends over 19 amino acids. The CDR3 reads CASSYPTGGAGSRGETQYF. The CDR3 nucleotides are TGTGCCAGCAGTTACCCTACAGGGGGCGCAGGCTCAAGAGGGGAGACCCAGTACTTC.

The rearrangement joins TRBV28 to TRBJ2-2; D is perhaps TRBD2 (6 bases). The CDR3 totals 15 residues. V shed 8 bases and J shed 0 bases, with 13 bases lying between them. Germline V CDR1 and CDR2: MDHEN, SYDVKM. The CDR3 DNA is TGTGCCAGCGGAGGAGGGTTACCGAACACCGGGGAGCTGTTTTTT. This encodes CASGGGLPNTGELFF.

The V gene is TRBV28, the J gene TRBJ1-6; no reliable D call. V lost 5 bases, J lost 6 bases, and 14 bases lay in between. The germline V gene encodes CDR1 MDHEN and CDR2 SYDVKM. CDR3 size: 15 residues. CDR3 region: CASSPNGAGNSPLHF. For the CDR3, the DNA is TGTGCCAGCAGTCCGAATGGCGCGGGTAATTCACCCCTCCACTTT. The full variable domain, its missing parts supplied by reference TRBV28 and TRBJ1-6, is DVKVTQSSRYLVKRTGEKVFLECVQDMDHENMFWYRQDPGLGLRLIYFSYDVKMKEKGDIPEGYSVSREKKERFSLILESASTNQTSMYLCASSPNGAGNSPLHFGNGTRLTVT.

The chain carries TRBV6-5 and TRBJ1-1; no firm D call. CDR1 is MNHEY and CDR2 is SVGAGI in the germline V gene. The CDR3 runs 13 residues. V lost 6 bases and J 6 bases, leaving 14 bases between the germline ends. The CDR3 loop reads CASRSRKIAEAFF. DNA of the CDR3: TGTGCCAGCAGGTCACGGAAGATAGCTGAAGCTTTCTTT.

This rearrangement joins TRBV27 to TRBJ1-4, with TRBD1 identical over 10 bases. The germline CDR1 and CDR2 sequences are MNHEY and SMNVEV (reference sequence). There are 14 residues in the CDR3. J was trimmed by 8 bases and V by 5 bases; bases with no gene match: 5. CDR3 coding DNA: TGTGCCAGCAGTCCCCGACAGGGGGCGGAAAAACTGTTTTTT. Protein sequence: CASSPRQGAEKLFF.